One sample yielded the 30 T cell receptor beta chains listed below, sequenced in a study of post-analysis software for immune sequencing data. Study-level findings and limits: Compared with controls, patients had more of five TRBV segments, including TRBV5-6, TRBV5-1 and TRBV20-1.

Their cognate antigens are unknown. Unique molecular identifiers featured in each of the TCR beta cDNA libraries. TCRdb re-called the PCR reads with MiXCR, one entry per CDR3 protein. The profile shows about 540,000 distinct CDR3 sequences, around 31% of them singletons. Specimen: blood. These TCRs come from a girl aged 2 to 17 with multiple sclerosis.

This clonotype was picked up a small number of times. This chain connects TRBV20-1 to TRBJ1-2, with 10 bases identical to TRBD1. Germline assignment: CDR1 DFQATT and CDR2 SNEGSKA (reference sequence). The V and J ends lost 3 bases and 7 bases, in that order; junction bases with no gene match: 5. This CDR3 has 13 residues. CDR3 residues: CSASLGDRGGYTF. The CDR3 coding sequence is TGCAGTGCTAGTTTGGGGGACAGGGGTGGCTACACCTTC.

This clonotype was seen more than once but under ten times. The chain employs TRBV29-1 and TRBJ2-1; D is uncertain. CDR1 and CDR2 (germline): SQVTM, ANQGSEA. V lost 5 bases to trimming and J lost 0 bases, with 17 bases between them. The CDR3 is 16 amino acids. The CDR3 sequence is CSVPKDGQTSYNEQFF. The DNA of the CDR3 is TGCAGCGTTCCCAAAGACGGCCAGACCTCCTACAATGAGCAGTTCTTC.

The sample holds a few counts of this clonotype. The rearrangement uses TRBV29-1 and TRBJ2-5; TRBD1 agrees at 7 bases. In germline, CDR1 is SQVTM, CDR2 ANQGSEA. This CDR3 is built from 13 residues. V shed 3 bases, J shed 5 bases, and the junction held 6 bases outside the gene matches. DNA of the CDR3: TGCAGCGTTGATACAGGGGATGTGGAGACCCAGTACTTC. It is translated as CSVDTGDVETQYF.

The CDR3, as DNA: TGTGCCATCAGTCTAGCGGGGGGGAACCAAGAGACCCAGTACTTC. It translates to CAISLAGGNQETQYF. The gene calls are TRBV10-3 and TRBJ2-5; 12 nucleotides align to TRBD2. Germline assignment: CDR1 ENHRY and CDR2 SYGVKD. Unmatched junction bases numbered 1, after V lost 5 bases and J lost 0 bases. There are 15 residues in the CDR3.

This clonotype was counted only a few times. The chain combines TRBV6-1 with TRBJ2-5, with 8 bases matching TRBD1. V shed 6 bases, J shed 5 bases, and the junction held 11 bases outside the gene matches. Looked up from germline, CDR1 is MNHNS and CDR2 is SASEGT. This CDR3 is 15 amino acids long. The CDR3 region is CASSPLAGGEETQYF. Here the CDR3 DNA reads TGTGCCAGCAGCCCTTTAGCAGGGGGCGAGGAGACCCAGTACTTC.

This clonotype was seen many times. The V and J genes are TRBV6-5 and TRBJ2-1; D is unresolved. V was cut by 11 bases and J by 8 bases, with 7 bases left in between. CDR3 size: 9 residues. Germline V gene lookup returns CDR1 MNHEY and CDR2 SVGAGI. The CDR3 DNA reads TGTGCCCTTATGCATGAGCAGTTCTTC. This translates into CALMHEQFF.

This clonotype has a handful of counts. The rearrangement joins TRBV3-1 to TRBJ2-3, with D uncertain. V was cut by 3 bases and J by 9 bases, with 10 bases left in between. Germline values: CDR1 LGHDT, CDR2 YNNKEL (reference sequence). The CDR3 length is 12 residues. The chain's CDR3 is CASSHTRHTQYF. The DNA for the CDR3 is TGTGCCAGCAGCCATACCAGGCACACGCAGTATTTT.

The CDR3 bases are TGTGCCACCGGTGCCGACAGGTCCAGGCAGATGAACACTGAAGCTTTCTTT. As protein: CATGADRSRQMNTEAFF. The chain recombines TRBV15 with TRBJ1-1; possible D gene TRBD1, 6 bases. The V end lost 8 bases, the J end lost 0 bases, and 22 bases lay between the germline ends. The CDR3 loop spans 17 amino acids. CDR1 LNHNV and CDR2 YYDKDF come from the germline V gene (reference sequence).

V and J are TRBV20-1 and TRBJ2-1; unclear D gene. The V and J ends lost 3 bases and 6 bases respectively, with 6 bases between them. The germline gives CDR1 DFQATT, CDR2 SNEGSKA (reference sequence). The CDR3 runs 11 residues. The CDR3 region is CSARAINEQFF. For the CDR3, the DNA is TGCAGTGCTAGGGCTATCAATGAGCAGTTCTTC.

This clonotype has a count of ten or more. The chain joins TRBV20-1 to TRBJ2-3, with 12 bases matching TRBD2. CDR1 and CDR2 from the germline V gene are DFQATT and SNEGSKA (reference sequence). The CDR3 contains 15 residues. J gave up 0 bases and V 5 bases, and 3 bases lay outside the gene matches. This CDR3 reads CSAASGGASTDTQYF. The DNA of the CDR3 is TGCAGTGCTGCTAGCGGGGGGGCAAGCACAGATACGCAGTATTTT.

This sequence joins TRBV29-1 and TRBJ1-5, with D possibly matching TRBD1 (6 bases). The CDR3 length is 14 residues. V lost 7 bases to trimming and J lost 5 bases, with 18 bases between them. Germline-derived CDR1 and CDR2 are SQVTM and ANQGSEA. CDR3 in DNA: TGCAGCGCCCGAAGGGGGGCTGGGGATCAGCCCCAGCATTTT. This gives the protein CSARRGAGDQPQHF. The full variable domain, rest sourced from reference TRBV29-1 and TRBJ1-5, is SAVISQKPSRDICQRGTSLTIQCQVDSQVTMMFWYRQQPGQSLTLIATANQGSEATYESGFVIDKFPISRPNLTFSTLTVSNMSPEDSSIYLCSARRGAGDQPQHFGDGTRLSIL.

This clonotype occurred a few times. This chain uses TRBV7-7 with TRBJ1-3, with a possible D match to TRBD1 (5 bases). This CDR3 region has 15 residues. CDR1 is SSHAT, CDR2 FNYEAQ, per germline (reference sequence). Between the trimmed V and J ends, which lost 4 bases and 2 bases, there was a span of 12 bases. The CDR3 loop reads CASSSMLGAGNTIYF. The CDR3 DNA follows: TGTGCCAGCAGCTCCATGCTAGGGGCTGGAAACACCATATATTTT.

V usage is TRBV6-2 or TRBV6-3 and J usage is TRBJ2-7, with D possibly being TRBD2 (7 bases). CDR3 length: 14 amino acids. Trimming removed 10 bases at V and 7 bases at J, with 23 bases between. From germline, CDR1 is MNHEY and CDR2 SVGEGT. In DNA form, the CDR3 reads TGTGCCAACAGGGAATACGGGGGGTTGCAGGAGCAGTACTTC. Translated: CANREYGGLQEQYF.

The rearrangement uses TRBV2 and TRBJ2-3, with D perhaps given as TRBD1 or TRBD2 (5 bases each). CDR1 is SNHLY and CDR2 is FYNNEI in the germline V gene. The V end was cut by 4 bases, the J end by 4 bases, with 12 bases between. The length of the CDR3 is 14 residues. The CDR3 loop reads CASSGASRADTQYF. Written as DNA, the CDR3 is TGTGCCAGCAGTGGTGCTAGCAGGGCAGATACGCAGTATTTT.

This clonotype was seen only a few times. The chain joins TRBV6-1 to TRBJ2-2; D is uncertain. CDR3 length equals 14 residues. Germline assignment: CDR1 MNHNS and CDR2 SASEGT. V was pared by 7 bases and J by 8 bases, with 17 bases between. CDR3 nucleotides: TGTGCCAGCACTGGGCTTTCGGCACGGGGGGAGCTGTTTTTT. Amino acid sequence: CASTGLSARGELFF.

This chain connects TRBV29-1 to TRBJ1-4; 7 nucleotides agree with TRBD1. Germline V gives CDR1 SQVTM, CDR2 ANQGSEA. The CDR3 runs to 14 residues. Losses at the gene ends were 6 bases for V and 3 bases for J; bases not matched to a gene: 7. The CDR3 nucleotides read TGCAGCGTCTCGAAGGGACAGCCTAATGAAAAACTGTTTTTT. Translated: CSVSKGQPNEKLFF.

This clonotype came up a few times. This chain connects TRBV29-1 to TRBJ2-1; D uncertain. Trimming shortened V by 6 bases and J by 4 bases, and 10 bases separated the two germline ends. The CDR3 contains 12 residues. Germline CDR1 is SQVTM and CDR2 is ANQGSEA. The CDR3 nucleotides read TGCAGCGTAAGATTACCTTACAATGAGCAGTTCTTC. It specifies CSVRLPYNEQFF.

This clonotype was seen repeatedly, ten times or more. The chain carries TRBV24-1 and TRBJ2-1, with D uncertain. Per the germline V gene, CDR1 is KGHDR and CDR2 is SFDVKD. The CDR3 is made up of 14 amino acids. Trimming cost V 3 bases and J 4 bases, with 9 bases left between them. CDR3 nucleotide sequence: TGTGCCACCAGTGATACCGACGGGTACAATGAGCAGTTCTTC. The encoded protein is CATSDTDGYNEQFF.

V and J are TRBV5-1 and TRBJ2-5; D is perhaps TRBD1 (5 bases). From germline, CDR1 is SGHRS and CDR2 YFSETQ. The V end was cut by 3 bases, the J end by 3 bases, with 12 bases between. CDR3 length: 14 amino acids. The CDR3 region is CASSSSLGEETQYF. CDR3 DNA: TGCGCCAGCAGCTCTAGTCTAGGGGAAGAGACCCAGTACTTC.

A few counts support this clonotype. This chain joins TRBV11-2 and TRBJ2-5; D unclear. Germline CDR1 and CDR2: SGHAT and FQNNGV. V was trimmed by 5 bases and J by 7 bases, leaving 14 bases between them. The CDR3 is 13 residues long. The CDR3 DNA sequence: TGTGCCAGCAGCCCCCTAGAAATCGGGACCCAGTACTTC. It is translated as CASSPLEIGTQYF.

The CDR3 coding sequence is TGTGCCAGCAGCCAGGGTCGATCAAATCGGGGTCATAACTATGGCTACACCTTC. Translation gives CASSQGRSNRGHNYGYTF. The genes are TRBV3-1 and TRBJ1-2; D is uncertain. V lost 3 bases and J 1 base, leaving 21 bases between the germline ends. Germline V lookup: CDR1 LGHDT, CDR2 YNNKEL (reference sequence). This CDR3 region has 18 residues.

In its sample, this clonotype was seen a few times. The chain uses TRBV5-1 and TRBJ1-1; D gene uncertain. The CDR3 covers 13 residues. The V end lost 5 bases, the J end lost 1 base, and 9 bases lay between the germline ends. CDR1 and CDR2 from the germline V gene are SGHRS and YFSETQ. CDR3 bases: TGCGCCAGCAGGGCCCAGCAGAACACTGAAGCTTTCTTT. Translating gives CASRAQQNTEAFF.

The chain uses TRBV6-2 or TRBV6-3 and TRBJ2-4, with 7 bases fitting TRBD1. CDR3 length equals 14 residues. The ends lost 6 bases at V and 3 bases at J; junction bases unmatched: 5. Germline loops: CDR1 MNHEY, CDR2 SVGEGT. Here the CDR3 reads CASRTSGGKNIQYF. The CDR3 DNA follows: TGTGCCAGCAGGACCTCAGGGGGCAAAAACATTCAGTACTTC.

This chain's CDR3 is CASSLSQGYGAEAFF. CDR3 nucleotides: TGTGCCAGCAGCTTGTCCCAGGGTTATGGCGCTGAAGCTTTCTTT. The chain links TRBV5-5 to TRBJ1-1; tentative D call: TRBD1 (5 bases). Deletions cut 1 base from V and 6 bases from J, with 16 bases between. The germline V gene has CDR1 SGHKS and CDR2 YYEKEE (reference sequence). The CDR3 has 15 residues. Supplemented by reference TRBV5-5 and TRBJ1-1, the full variable domain reads DAGVTQSPTHLIKTRGQQVTLRCSPISGHKSVSWYQQVLGQGPQFIFQYYEKEERGRGNFPDRFSARQFPNYSSELNVNALLLGDSALYLCASSLSQGYGAEAFFGQGTRLTVV.

About this clonotype itself: Germline and junction disagree at one end, which may indicate a read error. CDR3 in amino acids: CASNLSGGLTLSTDTQYF. CDR3 DNA sequence: TGTGCCAGCAACTTAAGCGGGGGACTTACCCTTAGCACAGATACGCAGTATTTT. V is TRBV7-9 and J is TRBJ2-3, with 8 bases fitting TRBD2. Germline CDR1 reads SEHNR; CDR2 reads FQNEAQ (reference sequence). The CDR3 is 18 residues long.

The rearrangement uses TRBV6-6 and TRBJ2-5; possibly TRBD1 for D (6 bases). Matching the DNA end better, TRBJ2-7 makes the J call doubtful. The CDR3 extends over 13 amino acids. The V gene's germline CDR1 is MNHNY and CDR2 SVGAGI (reference sequence). CDR3 amino acids: CASSRGTHYEQYF. CDR3 DNA: TGTGCCAGCAGTCGAGGGACACACTACGAGCAGTACTTC.

The rearrangement links TRBV28 to TRBJ1-1; D uncertain. CDR1 and CDR2 (germline): MDHEN, SYDVKM. V lost 3 bases to trimming and J lost 3 bases, with 11 bases between them. CDR3 length: 14 amino acids. The CDR3 loop is CASSFAGLDTEAFF. The CDR3 DNA sequence: TGTGCCAGCAGTTTTGCCGGGTTGGACACTGAAGCTTTCTTT. The whole variable domain, filled in from reference TRBV28 and TRBJ1-1, reads DVKVTQSSRYLVKRTGEKVFLECVQDMDHENMFWYRQDPGLGLRLIYFSYDVKMKEKGDIPEGYSVSREKKERFSLILESASTNQTSMYLCASSFAGLDTEAFFGQGTRLTVV.

The chain uses TRBV20-1 and TRBJ2-4; TRBD2 is a possible D gene (5 bases). CDR3 size: 14 residues. Looked up from germline, CDR1 is DFQATT and CDR2 is SNEGSKA (reference sequence). Trimming took 5 bases from V and 8 from J, leaving 19 bases between them. DNA of the CDR3: TGCAGTGCTGAATCTGTCCGGGCGGGCTACATTCAGTACTTC. It yields the protein CSAESVRAGYIQYF.

This sequence joins TRBV7-9 and TRBJ2-3; D is unclear. CDR1 and CDR2 from the germline V gene are SEHNR and FQNEAQ (reference sequence). The CDR3 covers 15 residues. With 2 bases removed from V and 3 bases from J, the gap between germline ends came to 12 bases. The CDR3 spells CASSLMRTATDTQYF. The CDR3 DNA reads as TGTGCCAGCAGCTTAATGCGAACAGCGACAGATACGCAGTATTTT.

V gene TRBV6-1 combines with J gene TRBJ2-7, with D unclear. The germline V gene encodes CDR1 MNHNS and CDR2 SASEGT. The CDR3 contains 15 residues. The V end was cut by 1 base, the J end by 8 bases, with 18 bases between. The CDR3 region is CASSEGGRPPFKQYF. Here the CDR3 DNA reads TGTGCCAGCAGTGAAGGTGGACGCCCCCCATTTAAGCAGTACTTC.